This passage covers 9 T cell receptor beta chains from one sample sequenced in a study of shared clonotypes between healthy human individuals. Libraries were prepared by immunoSEQ multiplex PCR; TCRdb keeps only in-frame clonotypes and omits some of them. The table includes approximately 92,000 clones, 60% to 75% detected once. Sequencing was carried out using memory CD8+ T cells sorted from blood. As for subset: CD45RO+ cells pooled with CCR7-negative TemRA cells. Receptor source: a man between 25 and 39 years old in good health.

This clone is a singleton in its sample. A much larger clone sits a single nucleotide away, making a read error possible. The chain carries TRBV5-4 and TRBJ2-7; the D call may be TRBD1 or TRBD2 (6 bases each). Trimming removed 5 bases from V and 2 bases from J, with 20 bases in between. This CDR3 region has 16 residues. Germline V gene lookup returns CDR1 SGHNT and CDR2 YYREEE (reference sequence). DNA for the CDR3: TGTGCCAGCAGAAGTCAGGGGACTCCTGCCCCCTACGAGCAGTACTTC. It specifies CASRSQGTPAPYEQYF. Using reference TRBV5-4 and TRBJ2-7 for the parts outside the CDR3, the full variable domain is ETGVTQSPTHLIKTRGQQVTLRCSSQSGHNTVSWYQQALGQGPQFIFQYYREEENGRGNFPPRFSGLQFPNYSSELNVNALELDDSALYLCASRSQGTPAPYEQYFGPGTRLTVT.

This chain joins TRBV5-6 and TRBJ1-5; tentative D call: TRBD1 (6 bases). This CDR3 has 13 residues. V lost 0 bases to trimming and J lost 9 bases, with 10 bases between them. Germline V gene sequence: CDR1 SGHDT, CDR2 YYEEEE. The CDR3 DNA reads as TGTGCCAGCAGCTTGGTGGGGGCGGGGCCCCAGCATTTT. Translation gives CASSLVGAGPQHF.

V gene TRBV29-1 combines with J gene TRBJ2-5, with 12 positions matching TRBD2. Per germline, CDR1 SQVTM and CDR2 ANQGSEA. V was clipped by 1 base and J by 3 bases; unmatched bases: 3. The CDR3 runs 15 residues. The CDR3 sequence is CSVEGLAGGEETQYF. The CDR3 nucleotides read TGCAGCGTTGAAGGGCTAGCGGGAGGGGAAGAGACCCAGTACTTC. The full variable domain, in which reference TRBV29-1 and TRBJ2-5 provide the parts outside the CDR3, is SAVISQKPSRDICQRGTSLTIQCQVDSQVTMMFWYRQQPGQSLTLIATANQGSEATYESGFVIDKFPISRPNLTFSTLTVSNMSPEDSSIYLCSVEGLAGGEETQYFGPGTRLLVL.

The V call is TRBV4-1, the J call TRBJ2-5; perhaps TRBD2 as D (6 bases). This CDR3 is 13 amino acids long. The germline V gene has CDR1 MGHRA and CDR2 YSYEKL. V lost 6 bases to trimming and J lost 5 bases, with 13 bases between them. The CDR3 sequence: CASRPDGGETQYF. CDR3 bases: TGCGCCAGCAGGCCGGATGGAGGGGAGACCCAGTACTTC.

The rearrangement uses TRBV27 and TRBJ2-1, with a tentative D call TRBD1 (5 bases). This CDR3 contains 15 residues. CDR1 is MNHEY and CDR2 is SMNVEV in the germline V gene (reference sequence). With 4 bases removed from V and 0 bases from J, the gap between germline ends came to 10 bases. The CDR3 loop is CASSSQASSYNEQFF. The CDR3 nucleotides are TGTGCCAGCAGTTCACAGGCCTCCTCCTACAATGAGCAGTTCTTC.

This clone was seen a few times. V and J are TRBV9 and TRBJ2-1; D gene uncertain. V was pared by 1 base and J by 3 bases, with 8 bases between. CDR1 SGDLS and CDR2 YYNGEE come from the germline V gene. The CDR3 length is 14 residues. The CDR3 loop is CASSVQGNYNEQFF. The DNA of the CDR3 is TGTGCCAGCAGCGTACAAGGGAACTACAATGAGCAGTTCTTC.

The rearrangement links TRBV6-6 to TRBJ2-7; D gene unclear. V was pared by 6 bases and J by 1 base, with 16 bases between. CDR3 size: 15 residues. The germline V gene encodes CDR1 MNHNY and CDR2 SVGAGI (reference sequence). The CDR3 nucleotides read TGTGCCAGCAGCTACACGCCAGACGGTTCCTACGAGCAGTACTTC. As protein: CASSYTPDGSYEQYF.

This rearrangement joins TRBV11-2 to TRBJ2-7; D could derive from TRBD1 or TRBD2 (5 bases each). Germline V CDR1 and CDR2: SGHAT, FQNNGV. This CDR3 is built from 18 residues. Trimming took off 0 bases at V and 2 bases at J, with 20 bases between the two ends. DNA of the CDR3: TGTGCCAGCAGCTTAGATCTACCCCTAACGGGACCAACCTACGAGCAGTACTTC. Residues: CASSLDLPLTGPTYEQYF.

The gene calls are TRBV4-3 and TRBJ2-7; the D gene is possibly TRBD1 (5 bases). Germline CDR1 is LGHNA and CDR2 is YSLEER. The V end lost 4 bases, the J end lost 0 bases, and 10 bases lay between the germline ends. The CDR3 spans 14 residues. The CDR3 region has the DNA TGCGCCAGCAGCCCGACGACAGACTCCTACGAGCAGTACTTC. Its protein product is CASSPTTDSYEQYF.